A selection of T cell receptor beta chains follows, all from one sample in a study of blood T cell repertoires in COVID-19. Sequencing used immunoSEQ multiplex PCR; TCRdb keeps in-frame clones, though not all of them. This sample has roughly 140,000 clones, with about 82% found just once. Source material: peripheral blood. Source of these receptors: a man in his fifties with acute or convalescent COVID-19. CDR3s include the opening cysteine and the closing phenylalanine or tryptophan. Expanded clones get a size class; other rows say once, few or many, or leave the size out.

CDR3: CASSETQGGYGYTF; V: TRBV2; size: -; J: TRBJ1-2
CDR3: CASRAGTDTQYF; V: TRBV11-3; size: -; J: TRBJ2-3
CDR3: CATSRDRTGPTDNSPLHF; V: TRBV15; size: -; J: TRBJ1-6
CDR3: CATSRGEVNTGELFF; V: TRBV3-1/TRBV3-2; size: once; J: TRBJ2-2
CDR3: CATSRDKASGYEQYF; V: TRBV15; size: -; J: TRBJ2-7
CDR3: CASTSQGAGETQYF; V: TRBV5-4; size: -; J: TRBJ2-5
CDR3: CASGLFTTGYHTEAFF; V: TRBV12-5; size: few; J: TRBJ1-1
CDR3: CAWSETGLDTEAFF; V: TRBV30; size: -; J: TRBJ1-1
CDR3: CASTIWAGTSKTGELFF; V: TRBV28; size: -; J: TRBJ2-2
CDR3: CASSFPGNQPQHF; V: TRBV7-8; size: -; J: TRBJ1-5
CDR3: CAWSVGDRGFRNQPQHF; V: TRBV30; size: -; J: TRBJ1-5
CDR3: CASSLALADTYNEQFF; V: TRBV7-9; size: -; J: TRBJ2-1
CDR3: CASSQQGVANYGYTF; V: TRBV6-2/TRBV6-3; size: -; J: TRBJ1-2
CDR3: CAISEYGTASYEQYF; V: TRBV10-3; size: -; J: TRBJ2-7
CDR3: CASSEVLGPTQYF; V: TRBV2; size: -; J: TRBJ2-5
CDR3: CASSSDRVGSPLHF; V: TRBV6-5; size: -; J: TRBJ1-6